This T cell receptor beta chain derives from a study of metastatic and nonmetastatic thyroid tumors. Overall study context: For malignant and benign thyroid patients, tumor or nodule tissue and blood were the sources whose repertoires were compared.

Nobody among the patients had been given any treatment before thyroid surgery. With regard to this clone: Its antigen remains unidentified. A read error is possible here, since a much larger clone lies one base away.

CDR3 length: 11 amino acids. V was clipped by 4 bases and J by 9 bases, with 7 bases between them. Germline CDR1 and CDR2: SNHLY and FYNNEI. Whole-study findings and limits: Relative to benign nodules, malignant thyroid tumors were reportedly characterized by significantly elevated TCR beta diversity in blood and tumor.

Original methodology: Clinicopathological groups of papillary thyroid cancer showed CDR3 differences that were used to build a distant-metastasis classifier. Via MiXCR, TCRdb re-called the PCR reads. These V and J calls are TCRdb output, not the study's own analysis. The sample lists tens of thousands of clones, roughly 18% seen once, with around 17% in the top ten. The sequence came from a female donor with papillary thyroid cancer or a benign thyroid nodule (not recorded which). Some clones in this sample may be carry-over from other donors' samples. Sequenced sample: blood. The chain is built from TRBV2 and TRBJ2-1, with D unclear. In DNA form, the CDR3 reads TGTGCCAGCAGTGGAGAGCTTGAGCAGTTCTTC. Its protein is CASSGELEQFF.